The 20 T cell receptor beta chains listed next were all sequenced from one sample in a study of Graves' ophthalmopathy and Graves' hyperthyroidism. The sequenced template was RNA, covering the TCR beta CDR3 region. An opening RT-PCR round employed HTBI primers and preceded a second-round multiplex PCR. TCRdb re-called the multiplex PCR reads with MiXCR, one entry per CDR3 protein. The table has around 400,000 distinct CDR3 sequences, over 20% seen once. What was sequenced was peripheral blood. The source is a woman under 30 with stable Graves' hyperthyroidism.

This clonotype was counted at least ten times. V gene TRBV5-1 combines with J gene TRBJ2-7; 12 bases match TRBD2. The germline gives CDR1 SGHRS, CDR2 YFSETQ. V dropped 4 bases and J dropped 4; count of bases not matched to a gene: 6. CDR3 length equals 15 residues. The chain's CDR3 is CASSPGLAGKYEQYF. The CDR3 coding sequence is TGCGCCAGCAGCCCTGGACTAGCGGGGAAATACGAGCAGTACTTC.

Points on this clonotype: One base away lies a much larger clone, so this may be a sequencing read error. The chain is built from TRBV6-1 and TRBJ2-6, with TRBD1 matching 10 bases. Germline V CDR1 and CDR2: MNHNS, SASEGT. The CDR3 extends over 16 amino acids. The CDR3, as DNA: TGTGCCAGCAGTGGACAGGGGGCGCAGGGGGCCAACGTCCTGAGTTTC. It is translated as CASSGQGAQGANVLSF.

The V call is TRBV30, the J call TRBJ1-1, with D possibly being TRBD1 (5 bases). This CDR3 is 14 amino acids long. Germline lookup yields CDR1 GTSNPN and CDR2 SVGIG (reference sequence). Trimming removed 2 bases at V and 0 bases at J, with 10 bases between. CDR3 nucleotide sequence: TGTGCCTGGAGTTCAGGGAACATGAACACTGAAGCTTTCTTT. Translating it yields CAWSSGNMNTEAFF.

Many counts were recorded for this clonotype. The gene calls are TRBV10-1 and TRBJ1-5; D is undetermined. The V end lost 9 bases, the J end lost 5 bases, and 5 bases lay between the germline ends. From germline, CDR1 is WNHNN and CDR2 SYGVQD (reference sequence). The CDR3 is 10 residues long. CDR3 loop: CAREHQPQHF. The CDR3 region has the DNA TGCGCCAGGGAGCATCAGCCCCAGCATTTT.

The chain employs TRBV6-2 or TRBV6-3 and TRBJ2-7, with TRBD1 as a possible D gene (5 bases). The germline V gene has CDR1 MNHEY and CDR2 SVGEGT. The CDR3 length is 12 residues. V was trimmed by 6 bases and J by 3 bases, leaving 9 bases between them. CDR3 sequence reads: CASRYDSYEQYF. CDR3 DNA: TGTGCCAGCAGATACGACAGCTACGAGCAGTACTTC.

The chain links TRBV6-1 to TRBJ1-2; TRBD1 might be the D (6 bases). The V end was cut by 4 bases, the J end by 1 base, with 25 bases between. CDR1 is MNHNS, CDR2 SASEGT, per germline. CDR3 size: 19 residues. DNA of the CDR3: TGTGCCAGCAGTGTTATAACCGGGACACAACGACGAATTAACTATGGCTACACCTTC. Translated, it gives CASSVITGTQRRINYGYTF.

The chain employs TRBV11-3 and TRBJ1-6; the match to TRBD1 covers 9 bases. CDR1 and CDR2 from the germline V gene are SGHNT and YENEEA. V shed 5 bases, J shed 8 bases, and the junction held 10 bases outside the gene matches. CDR3 length equals 16 residues. CDR3 amino acids: CASSLGTGQKDSPLHF. CDR3 nucleotides: TGTGCCAGCAGCCTCGGGACAGGGCAAAAGGATTCACCCCTCCACTTT.

This clonotype was detected ten times or more. This chain links TRBV20-1 with TRBJ2-5; D is undetermined. The germline CDR1 and CDR2 sequences are DFQATT and SNEGSKA (reference sequence). Trimming took off 1 base at V and 5 bases at J, with 5 bases between the two ends. The CDR3 is 11 residues long. The CDR3 is CSARAGETQYF. In DNA, the CDR3 is TGCAGTGCTAGAGCTGGGGAGACCCAGTACTTC.

Ten or more counts support this clonotype. The chain uses TRBV18 and TRBJ2-7; 10 bases are a match to TRBD2. The J segment lost 4 bases and the V segment lost 6 bases, leaving 12 bases of the junction unmatched. The CDR3 consists of 16 residues. CDR1 is KGHSH, CDR2 LQKENI, per germline. The CDR3 nucleotides read TGTGCCAGCTCTCAGAGAGGAGCTAGCGGGAGTTACGAGCAGTACTTC. Protein sequence: CASSQRGASGSYEQYF.

The table lists this clonotype with many counts. V usage is TRBV7-9 and J usage is TRBJ2-7; TRBD1 agrees at 10 bases. Per the germline V gene, CDR1 is SEHNR and CDR2 is FQNEAQ (reference sequence). The CDR3 contains 15 residues. V trimming: 1 base; J trimming: 5 bases; junction bases outside the gene matches: 5. This CDR3 reads CASSLGQGAFNEQYF. CDR3 DNA: TGTGCCAGCAGCTTAGGACAGGGGGCCTTCAACGAGCAGTACTTC.

The table lists this clonotype with many counts. The gene calls are TRBV18 and TRBJ2-7; perhaps D is TRBD1 or TRBD2 (6 bases each). The V gene lost 3 bases and the J gene lost 5 bases, with 14 bases spanning the gap. This CDR3 is built from 14 residues. Germline values: CDR1 KGHSH, CDR2 LQKENI. CDR3: CASSPGGERHEQYF. The CDR3 coding sequence is TGTGCCAGCTCACCGGGGGGCGAGCGACACGAGCAGTACTTC. Full variable domain (missing parts from reference TRBV18 and TRBJ2-7): NAGVMQNPRHLVRRRGQEARLRCSPMKGHSHVYWYRQLPEEGLKFMVYLQKENIIDESGMPKERFSAEFPKEGPSILRIQQVVRGDSAAYFCASSPGGERHEQYFGPGTRLTVT.

This rearrangement joins TRBV6-1 to TRBJ2-2, with 7 bases aligning to TRBD1. This CDR3 contains 16 residues. Germline V gene sequence: CDR1 MNHNS, CDR2 SASEGT. V dropped 2 bases and J dropped 6; count of bases not matched to a gene: 9. CDR3 bases: TGTGCCAGCAGTGAATTCGAGACAGGGATCCCCGGGGAGCTGTTTTTT. This encodes CASSEFETGIPGELFF.

This clonotype showed up many times. This chain uses TRBV30 with TRBJ2-2; 8 bases are a match to TRBD1. Unmatched junction bases numbered 3, after V lost 5 bases and J lost 1 base. The V gene's germline CDR1 is GTSNPN and CDR2 SVGIG (reference sequence). The CDR3 is 14 residues long. In DNA, the CDR3 is TGTGCCTGGGACAGGGGCGTGAACACCGGGGAGCTGTTTTTT. Residues: CAWDRGVNTGELFF.

The genes are TRBV6-5 and TRBJ1-5; tentative D call: TRBD1 (5 bases). CDR3 size: 14 residues. V dropped 2 bases and J dropped 2 bases, with 7 bases sitting between them. The V gene's germline CDR1 is MNHEY and CDR2 SVGAGI. CDR3 loop: CASSYGAGNQPQHF. CDR3 bases: TGTGCCAGCAGTTACGGGGCTGGCAATCAGCCCCAGCATTTT.

CDR3 region: CSVEGAQNGYTF. DNA of the CDR3: TGCAGCGTTGAGGGGGCACAGAATGGCTACACCTTC. The V gene is TRBV29-1, the J gene TRBJ1-2; TRBD1 is a possible D gene (6 bases). This CDR3 has 12 residues. The germline V gene has CDR1 SQVTM and CDR2 ANQGSEA. The V gene lost 3 bases and the J gene lost 6 bases, with 11 bases spanning the gap. The full variable domain, completed using reference TRBV29-1 and TRBJ1-2, is SAVISQKPSRDICQRGTSLTIQCQVDSQVTMMFWYRQQPGQSLTLIATANQGSEATYESGFVIDKFPISRPNLTFSTLTVSNMSPEDSSIYLCSVEGAQNGYTFGSGTRLTVV.

This clonotype was observed a few times. An end of the junction differs from the germline gene, which may be a read error. The chain couples TRBV6-1 to TRBJ2-4; maybe TRBD1 (5 bases). The CDR3 totals 15 residues. Germline V gene sequence: CDR1 MNHNS, CDR2 SASEGT. CDR3: CASSEQTAGKNIKYF. CDR3 DNA sequence: TGTGCCAGCAGTGAACAGACAGCCGGCAAAAACATTAAGTACTTC.

This clonotype occurred many times. This chain connects TRBV6-1 to TRBJ2-4; D is ambiguous. The V end lost 1 base, the J end lost 0 bases, and 7 bases lay between the germline ends. The CDR3 sequence is 15 residues long. The germline V gene has CDR1 MNHNS and CDR2 SASEGT. The CDR3 DNA reads TGTGCCAGCAGTGAAGACAGCCGAGCCAAAAACATTCAGTACTTC. Residues: CASSEDSRAKNIQYF.

The chain couples TRBV4-1 to TRBJ1-5; D gene uncertain. V dropped 0 bases and J dropped 6 bases, with 6 bases sitting between them. Per germline, CDR1 MGHRA and CDR2 YSYEKL. This CDR3 is built from 13 residues. CDR3 in amino acids: CASSQELGQPQHF. The CDR3 nucleotides read TGCGCCAGCAGCCAAGAGTTGGGTCAGCCCCAGCATTTT.

V and J are TRBV20-1 and TRBJ1-1, with D uncertain. Germline CDR1 DFQATT, CDR2 SNEGSKA (reference sequence). V shed 1 base and J shed 4 bases, with 10 bases lying between them. The CDR3 runs 13 residues. CDR3 DNA: TGCAGTGCTAGAGGCGCCCGCAGCACTGAAGCTTTCTTT. Its protein is CSARGARSTEAFF.

This clonotype was recorded many times. The rearrangement joins TRBV20-1 to TRBJ2-7; 8 bases are shared with TRBD2. Trimming took 6 bases from V and 2 from J; bases not matched to a gene: 9. This CDR3 region has 14 residues. Germline CDR1 is DFQATT and CDR2 is SNEGSKA (reference sequence). CDR3 nucleotides: TGCAGTGCCAGCGGTGTTAGCGGGACCTACGAGCAGTACTTC. Protein: CSASGVSGTYEQYF.